The 9 T cell receptor beta chains below come from one sample, sequenced in a study of shared clonotypes between healthy human individuals. It was CD45RO-negative cells, positively selected for CCR7, that made up naive CD8 cells, with terminally differentiated effector memory CD45RA+ cells excluded. The method was immunoSEQ multiplex PCR; TCRdb's version includes in-frame clones alone and lacks a portion of them. The data contain fewer than 850,000 clones, 90% to 98% of them singletons. Sample: naive CD8+ T cells sorted from blood. These receptors were collected from a man aged 25 to 40 in good health.

J is TRBJ2-5 and V is TRBV7-2; 12 positions agree with TRBD2. V lost 5 bases to trimming and J lost 5 bases; unmatched junction nucleotides: 15. This CDR3 spans 18 amino acids. The V gene's germline CDR1 is SGHTA and CDR2 FQGNSA. The CDR3 reads CASSPGLAGMAGIETQYF. The CDR3 DNA reads as TGTGCCAGCAGCCCTGGACTAGCGGGAATGGCTGGGATTGAGACCCAGTACTTC.

V usage is TRBV7-9 and J usage is TRBJ2-7; a possible D gene is TRBD2 (5 bases). Trimming left V 3 bases short and J 6 bases short, with 12 bases between. The CDR3 is made up of 13 amino acids. Germline values: CDR1 SEHNR, CDR2 FQNEAQ (reference sequence). The CDR3 spells CASSFREFGEQYF. In DNA form, the CDR3 reads TGTGCCAGCAGCTTTAGGGAGTTTGGCGAGCAGTACTTC.

This clone was seen just once. This chain uses TRBV9 with TRBJ2-5, with TRBD1 matching over 7 bases. Germline assignment: CDR1 SGDLS and CDR2 YYNGEE. This CDR3 is 14 amino acids long. Trimming cost V 3 bases and J 4 bases; bases outside gene matches: 6. The CDR3 sequence: CASSEWDRLETQYF. CDR3 DNA: TGTGCCAGCAGCGAGTGGGACAGATTAGAGACCCAGTACTTC.

J is TRBJ2-5 and V is TRBV25-1; D unclear. This CDR3 is 14 amino acids long. Trimming removed 0 bases at V and 3 bases at J, with 8 bases between. Per germline, CDR1 MGHDK and CDR2 SYGVNS. The DNA of the CDR3 is TGTGCCAGCAGTGAATATGAGAGAGAAGAGACCCAGTACTTC. It codes for CASSEYEREETQYF.

The V gene is TRBV4-1, the J gene TRBJ2-7; the D is unclear. The CDR3 is 14 amino acids. Germline V gene sequence: CDR1 MGHRA, CDR2 YSYEKL. V shed 1 base and J shed 5 bases, with 12 bases lying between them. CDR3 residues: CASSQADRGDEQYF. In DNA form, the CDR3 reads TGCGCCAGCAGCCAAGCTGACCGCGGTGACGAGCAGTACTTC.

The chain recombines TRBV27 with TRBJ2-1; TRBD2 matches 8 bases. Germline CDR1 and CDR2: MNHEY and SMNVEV (reference sequence). The J segment lost 6 bases and the V segment lost 1 base, leaving 14 bases of the junction unmatched. This CDR3 is 18 amino acids long. The CDR3 reads CASSLLSFTGLGSNEQFF. The CDR3, as DNA: TGTGCCAGCAGTTTATTAAGTTTTACGGGACTAGGGTCCAATGAGCAGTTCTTC.

The J gene is TRBJ2-7, the V gene TRBV6-5; 8 bases match TRBD1. Germline V CDR1 and CDR2: MNHEY, SVGAGI. The CDR3 spans 13 residues. V was pared by 7 bases and J by 5 bases, with 7 bases of the junction left unmatched. CDR3 sequence (DNA): TGTGCCAGCACGGCAGGGGGCCTCGACGAGCAGTACTTC. Amino acids: CASTAGGLDEQYF.

The gene calls are TRBV7-9 and TRBJ2-7; TRBD1 aligns across 7 bases. V trimming: 2 bases; J trimming: 2 bases; junction bases outside the gene matches: 3. The CDR3 runs 14 residues. Germline loops: CDR1 SEHNR, CDR2 FQNEAQ (reference sequence). The CDR3 DNA reads as TGTGCCAGCAGCTTACAGGGGGAAACCTACGAGCAGTACTTC. It specifies CASSLQGETYEQYF.

V usage is TRBV10-3 and J usage is TRBJ2-1; 9 bases line up with TRBD1. The V gene end was trimmed by 4 bases and the J gene end by 4 bases; junction bases not matched to a gene: 5. Germline CDR1 reads ENHRY; CDR2 reads SYGVKD. The CDR3 is made up of 15 amino acids. CDR3 amino acids: CAISAAGQGYNEQFF. CDR3 bases: TGTGCCATCAGTGCGGCGGGACAGGGATACAATGAGCAGTTCTTC.